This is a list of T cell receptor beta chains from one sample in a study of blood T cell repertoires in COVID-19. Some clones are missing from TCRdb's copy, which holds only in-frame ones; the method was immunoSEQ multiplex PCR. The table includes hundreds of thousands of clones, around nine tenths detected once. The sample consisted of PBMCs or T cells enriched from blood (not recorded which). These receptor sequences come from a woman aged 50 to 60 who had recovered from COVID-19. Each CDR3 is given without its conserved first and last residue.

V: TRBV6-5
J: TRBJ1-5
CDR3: ASLSVGNQPQH

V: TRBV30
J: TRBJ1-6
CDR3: AWSADSYNSPLH

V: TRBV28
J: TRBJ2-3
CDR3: ASGGEYTQY

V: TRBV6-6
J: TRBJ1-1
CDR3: ASSYARENTEAF

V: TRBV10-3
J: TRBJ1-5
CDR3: AIGGTGHQPQH

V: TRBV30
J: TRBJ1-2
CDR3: AWSVQSPWGQGNYGYT

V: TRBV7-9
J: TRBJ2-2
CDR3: ASSRDTGELF

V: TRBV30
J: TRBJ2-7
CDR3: AWSVLNYEQY

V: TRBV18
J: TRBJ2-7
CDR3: ASSPNNYEQY

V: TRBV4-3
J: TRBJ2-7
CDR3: ASSQNRAASYEQY

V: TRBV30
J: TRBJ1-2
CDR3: AWSVAGPSYGYT

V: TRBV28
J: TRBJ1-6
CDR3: ASRRGGHNSPLH

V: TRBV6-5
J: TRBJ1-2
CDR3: ASTTGGFYYGYT

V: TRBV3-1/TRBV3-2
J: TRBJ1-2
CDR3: ASSQRGTGYMSYT

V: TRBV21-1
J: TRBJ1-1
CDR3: ASSPGGTGGEAF

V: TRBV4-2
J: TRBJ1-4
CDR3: ASSQDRGRVEKLF

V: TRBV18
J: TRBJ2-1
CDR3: ASSPYMFNRADEQF

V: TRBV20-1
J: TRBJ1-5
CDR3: SASTGPRFGNQPQH

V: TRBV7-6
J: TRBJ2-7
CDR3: ASSPRDRGAHEQY

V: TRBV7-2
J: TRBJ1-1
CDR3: ASSPQIGTEAF

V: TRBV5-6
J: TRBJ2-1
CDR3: ASSFRGGQPPPF

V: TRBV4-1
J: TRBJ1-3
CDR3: ASSGASLGNTIY

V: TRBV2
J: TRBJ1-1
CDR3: ASSARQGVTEAF

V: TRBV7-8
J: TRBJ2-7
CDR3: ASSRGPGGEQY

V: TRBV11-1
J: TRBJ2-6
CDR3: ASSEGRGFEANVLT

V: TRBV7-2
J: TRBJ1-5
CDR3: ASSLDGPRQPQH

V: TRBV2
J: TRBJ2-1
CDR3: ASSSQGFNEQF

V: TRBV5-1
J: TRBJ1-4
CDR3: ASSLALQGTEEKLF